Listed here are 2 T cell receptor beta chains from one sample, sequenced in a study of blood T cell repertoires in COVID-19. The protocol was immunoSEQ multiplex PCR, while the TCRdb copy is restricted to in-frame clones and leaves out a portion. Of 200,000 to 300,000 clones in the sample, 70% to 90% were seen once. The sequenced material came from PBMCs or T cells enriched from blood (not recorded which). The receptors shown here come from a man aged 35-49 years who had recovered from COVID-19.

The genes are TRBV9 and TRBJ1-1, with a possible D match to TRBD1 (6 bases). Germline V gene lookup returns CDR1 SGDLS and CDR2 YYNGEE. V was clipped by 3 bases and J by 3 bases, with 15 bases between them. The CDR3 covers 15 residues. CDR3 nucleotide sequence: TGTGCCAGCAGCGCGAGGGGGGGAGTGGACACTGAAGCTTTCTTT. Translation: CASSARGGVDTEAFF.

The chain combines TRBV6-2 or TRBV6-3 with TRBJ2-1; 9 nucleotides line up with TRBD1. The V gene end was trimmed by 0 bases and the J gene end by 10 bases; junction bases not matched to a gene: 19. CDR3 length: 19 amino acids. Germline CDR1 is MNHEY and CDR2 is SVGEGT. The CDR3 region is CASSYSNRGHIGVLGEQFF. The CDR3 DNA follows: TGTGCCAGCAGTTACTCGAACAGGGGGCATATTGGGGTCCTAGGGGAGCAGTTCTTC.